The 14 T cell receptor beta chains presented below share a single source sample, sequenced in a study of blood T cell repertoires in COVID-19. The protocol was immunoSEQ multiplex PCR, while the TCRdb copy is restricted to in-frame clones and leaves out a portion. The sample holds 200,000 to 250,000 clones, approximately 83% seen once. Sequences were obtained from peripheral blood. All receptors derive from a woman aged 45-65 years with acute or convalescent COVID-19.

The chain recombines TRBV3-1 (or the pseudogene TRBV3-2) with TRBJ2-2; the D gene is possibly TRBD2 (6 bases). The V gene lost 4 bases and the J gene lost 5 bases, with 11 bases spanning the gap. Per germline, CDR1 LGHDT and CDR2 YNNKEL (reference sequence). This CDR3 is 14 amino acids long. The CDR3 region has the DNA TGTGCCAGCAGCCTGGGACTGGGGACCGGGGAGCTGTTTTTT. This sequence encodes CASSLGLGTGELFF.

The genes are TRBV5-6 and TRBJ2-5; 9 bases map to TRBD2. Germline loops: CDR1 SGHDT, CDR2 YYEEEE. V shed 4 bases, J shed 1 base, and the junction held 5 bases outside the gene matches. CDR3 size: 15 residues. The chain's CDR3 is CASSPAGGSQETQYF. CDR3 sequence (DNA): TGTGCCAGCAGCCCAGCGGGAGGTTCCCAAGAGACCCAGTACTTC.

This clone was picked up one time. The J gene is TRBJ2-3, the V gene TRBV4-1; D unresolved. V lost 3 bases and J lost 8, with 15 bases in between. The CDR3 covers 14 residues. Looked up from germline, CDR1 is MGHRA and CDR2 is YSYEKL. CDR3 sequence: CASSHLYGQTTQYF. Written as DNA, the CDR3 is TGCGCCAGCAGCCACCTGTATGGGCAGACTACGCAGTATTTT.

The rearrangement joins TRBV28 to TRBJ2-7; D possibly corresponds to TRBD2 (6 bases). The V gene lost 3 bases and the J gene lost 4 bases, with 13 bases spanning the gap. CDR3 length: 14 residues. Germline CDR1 is MDHEN and CDR2 is SYDVKM. The CDR3 loop reads CASSFPGLSYEQYF. Here the CDR3 DNA reads TGTGCCAGCAGTTTTCCGGGACTGAGTTACGAGCAGTACTTC.

The rearrangement uses TRBV12-5 and TRBJ1-2; possible D gene TRBD1, 6 bases. The germline V gene encodes CDR1 LGHNT and CDR2 FRNRAP. The CDR3 has 14 amino acids. V dropped 11 bases and J dropped 8 bases, with 24 bases sitting between them. The CDR3 protein is CARRTGMGNRGYTF. As DNA, the CDR3 is TGTGCTCGCCGAACAGGGATGGGGAACAGGGGCTACACCTTC.

This chain uses TRBV4-3 with TRBJ2-5, with D possibly matching TRBD2 (6 bases). The CDR3 sequence is 18 residues long. V dropped 0 bases and J dropped 1 base, with 18 bases sitting between them. CDR1 and CDR2 from the germline V gene are LGHNA and YSLEER. CDR3 in amino acids: CASSQDRDFNSAQETQYF. As DNA, the CDR3 is TGCGCCAGCAGCCAAGATCGGGACTTCAACTCGGCCCAAGAGACCCAGTACTTC.

This clone showed up just once. The CDR3, as DNA: TGTGCCAGCAGTGAAGCGCGGGGAAATTCACCCCTCCACTTT. Translating it yields CASSEARGNSPLHF. The chain uses TRBV6-1 and TRBJ1-6; D is unresolved. V was clipped by 0 bases and J by 7 bases, with 7 bases between them. This CDR3 contains 14 residues. Germline-derived CDR1 and CDR2 are MNHNS and SASEGT.

The V call is TRBV7-9, the J call TRBJ2-2; D remains unclear. Trimming took off 10 bases at V and 8 bases at J, with 8 bases between the two ends. This CDR3 has 10 amino acids. Germline CDR1 is SEHNR and CDR2 is FQNEAQ (reference sequence). The CDR3 sequence: CAISVGELFF. CDR3 nucleotide sequence: TGTGCCATTTCTGTGGGGGAGCTGTTTTTT.

Only one count was recorded for this clone. This rearrangement joins TRBV28 to TRBJ1-4; 7 nucleotides agree with TRBD1. V was clipped by 6 bases and J by 0 bases; unmatched bases: 16. The CDR3 totals 19 residues. From germline, CDR1 is MDHEN and CDR2 SYDVKM. CDR3 in amino acids: CASRPRGSYRGATNEKLFF. The CDR3, as DNA: TGTGCCAGCAGGCCTCGCGGCTCGTACAGGGGTGCAACTAATGAAAAACTGTTTTTT.

This chain joins TRBV28 and TRBJ1-1; 7 nucleotides line up with TRBD1. Trimming removed 5 bases from V and 0 bases from J; junction bases left unmatched: 6. The CDR3 is 15 residues long. In germline, CDR1 is MDHEN, CDR2 SYDVKM. The chain's CDR3 is CASSPPRGLNTEAFF. DNA for the CDR3: TGTGCCAGCAGTCCGCCGAGGGGGCTGAACACTGAAGCTTTCTTT.

The chain combines TRBV10-1 with TRBJ2-5; 12 nucleotides agree with TRBD2. Germline V gives CDR1 WNHNN, CDR2 SYGVQD (reference sequence). Unmatched junction bases numbered 7, after V lost 3 bases and J lost 5 bases. The CDR3 sequence is 16 residues long. CDR3 bases: TGCGCCAGCAGTGAAAGCTCGACTAGCGGGAGTGAGACCCAGTACTTC. Translation gives CASSESSTSGSETQYF.

The chain employs TRBV7-9 and TRBJ1-1; D is perhaps TRBD1 (6 bases). Germline-derived CDR1 and CDR2 are SEHNR and FQNEAQ (reference sequence). V was cut by 7 bases and J by 6 bases, with 18 bases left in between. The CDR3 runs 14 residues. CDR3 sequence reads: CASTQRTGTSEAFF. The CDR3 DNA is TGTGCCAGCACGCAGCGAACCGGGACATCTGAAGCTTTCTTT. The full variable domain, completed using reference TRBV7-9 and TRBJ1-1, is DTGVSQNPRHKITKRGQNVTFRCDPISEHNRLYWYRQTLGQGPEFLTYFQNEAQLEKSRLLSDRFSAERPKGSFSTLEIQRTEQGDSAMYLCASTQRTGTSEAFFGQGTRLTVV.

This clone occurred once. The CDR3: CASSTQIVSSPLHF. CDR3 DNA: TGTGCCAGCAGTACACAGATCGTGAGTTCACCCCTCCACTTT. The chain combines TRBV6-5 with TRBJ1-6; D gene unclear. CDR1 and CDR2 (germline): MNHEY, SVGAGI. The V end lost 5 bases, the J end lost 9 bases, and 14 bases lay between the germline ends. CDR3 length equals 14 residues.

This chain links TRBV28 with TRBJ2-1; D is unclear. Germline lookup yields CDR1 MDHEN and CDR2 SYDVKM. The V and J ends lost 6 bases and 9 bases respectively, with 9 bases between them. The CDR3 runs 11 residues. The CDR3 DNA reads as TGTGCCAGCAGCTTTCCCGGTGAGCAGTTCTTC. Amino acids: CASSFPGEQFF.